This is a list of T cell receptor beta chains from one sample in a study of response to subunit inactivated influenza vaccine. TCRdb re-analysed the RT-PCR reads in MiXCR, keeping a single row per CDR3 protein. The data contain about 500,000 distinct CDR3 sequences, 6% to 9% of them seen just once; the ten biggest clones take up around 13%. The material sequenced was PBMCs from blood, taken around 25 months after vaccination. These receptors were obtained from a man aged 45 to 75 who received an inactivated influenza vaccine. Each CDR3 is given with its conserved first and last residue. D genes are given only for firm matches. The size of a clone is reported for some rows only, either as once, few or many, or as a class for expanded clones.

D	J	size	V	DNA	CDR3
.	TRBJ2-2	few	TRBV11-2	TGTGCCAGCAGCTTAGATCTCGTTGCCGGGGAGCTGTTTTTT	CASSLDLVAGELFF
.	TRBJ2-2	few	TRBV20-1	TGCAGTGCTCTACCTACCAGCGCCGGGGAGCTGTTTTTT	CSALPTSAGELFF
.	TRBJ2-7	.	TRBV10-3	TGTGCCATCAGTGCCGGGGTACGGGACTACGAGCAGTACTTC	CAISAGVRDYEQYF
.	TRBJ1-2	few	TRBV6-2/TRBV6-3	TGTGCCAGCAGTTCTCGAGGTGACCGGACCAGGGACTATGGCTACACCTTC	CASSSRGDRTRDYGYTF
TRBD1	TRBJ2-2	many	TRBV12-3/TRBV12-4	TGTGCCAGCACCATACCCGGGACAGGGGGCTTCACCGGGGAGCTGTTTTTT	CASTIPGTGGFTGELFF
TRBD2	TRBJ2-1	.	TRBV20-1	TGCAGTGCAAGCGGTAGCGGGGGGTTTATATACAATGAGCAGTTCTTC	CSASGSGGFIYNEQFF
.	TRBJ2-6	few	TRBV5-1	TGCGCCAGCAGCCCGACAGGTTCTAGCTCTGGGGCCAACGTCCTGACTTTC	CASSPTGSSSGANVLTF
TRBD1	TRBJ1-6	many	TRBV5-6	TGTGCCAGCAGCTTTTATACAGGGGTCTCACCCCTCCACTTT	CASSFYTGVSPLHF
.	TRBJ2-2	.	TRBV5-1	TGCGCCAGCAGACCCGGACGGAACACCGGGGAGCTGTTTTTT	CASRPGRNTGELFF
.	TRBJ1-1	many	TRBV3-1	TGTGCCAGCAGCCCGGGACACTCGGGCACTGAAGCTTTCTTT	CASSPGHSGTEAFF
.	TRBJ2-1	few	TRBV11-2	TGTGCCAGCAGCTTAAAGGCTGGGGGCTACAATGAGCAGTTCTTC	CASSLKAGGYNEQFF
TRBD1	TRBJ1-2	few	TRBV20-1	TGCAGTGCTAGAGGCGACAGGGAGATAACCTTC	CSARGDREITF
TRBD1	TRBJ2-1	few	TRBV18	TGTGCCAGCTCACCGCCGACAGGGACATACAATGAGCAGTTCTTC	CASSPPTGTYNEQFF
TRBD1	TRBJ2-3	many	TRBV6-5	TGTGCCAGCAGTTGGACCGGGACAGGCACAGATACGCAGTATTTT	CASSWTGTGTDTQYF
TRBD1	TRBJ2-5	.	TRBV9	TGTGCCAGCAGCGAGGGACAGGGGGTTAGGACCCAGTACTTC	CASSEGQGVRTQYF
.	TRBJ2-5	few	TRBV9	TGTGCCAGCAGCGCGGGACTTAAAGATAGGGCCCAGTACTTC	CASSAGLKDRAQYF
TRBD2	TRBJ2-7	.	TRBV20-1	TGCAGTGCAGCACCGGGACTAGCGTCTTGGGAGCAGTACTTC	CSAAPGLASWEQYF
TRBD2	TRBJ2-7	few	TRBV20-1	TGCAGTGCTAGCTCTAGCGGGAGGACCTACGAGCAGTACTTC	CSASSSGRTYEQYF